The next 13 T cell receptor beta chains were all read from a single sample in a study of blood T cell repertoires in COVID-19. The table came from immunoSEQ multiplex PCR; TCRdb's copy has only in-frame clones and leaves some out. The table records hundreds of thousands of clones, about 83% of them present only once. The material sequenced was PBMCs or T cells enriched from blood (not recorded which). These receptors originate from a woman aged 45 to 65 who had recovered from COVID-19.

This clone was seen only a few times. The chain links TRBV12-3 or TRBV12-4 to TRBJ1-4, with 8 bases identical to TRBD1. The V gene end was trimmed by 8 bases and the J gene end by 10 bases; junction bases not matched to a gene: 6. The length of the CDR3 is 12 residues. Written as DNA, the CDR3 is TGTGCCAGCGTTCGACAGGGGCGAAAACTGTTTTTT. This translates into CASVRQGRKLFF.

V is TRBV6-2 or TRBV6-3 and J is TRBJ1-4; D ambiguous. There are 15 residues in the CDR3. Trimming removed 2 bases at V and 0 bases at J, with 7 bases between. CDR1 is MNHEY, CDR2 SVGEGT, per germline. CDR3 region: CASSYRGSTNEKLFF. The CDR3 nucleotides are TGTGCCAGCAGTTACCGGGGATCAACTAATGAAAAACTGTTTTTT.

This chain uses TRBV11-3 with TRBJ2-3; D is uncertain. Per germline, CDR1 SGHNT and CDR2 YENEEA. The CDR3 extends over 13 amino acids. V was cut by 0 bases and J by 5 bases, with 6 bases left in between. For the CDR3, the DNA is TGTGCCAGCAGCTTAGATGCGCGAGATACGCAGTATTTT. It codes for CASSLDARDTQYF. The full variable domain, completed using reference TRBV11-3 and TRBJ2-3, is EAGVVQSPRYKIIEKKQPVAFWCNPISGHNTLYWYLQNLGQGPELLIRYENEEAVDDSQLPKDRFSAERLKGVDSTLKIQPAELGDSAVYLCASSLDARDTQYFGPGTRLTVL.

This clone has more than one count but fewer than ten. The CDR3 coding sequence is TGTGCCAGCAGGACACAGGTTAACGAGCAGTACTTC. Its protein product is CASRTQVNEQYF. This sequence joins TRBV28 and TRBJ2-7, with D possibly TRBD1 on 5 matching bases. The CDR3 contains 12 residues. Germline V gene lookup returns CDR1 MDHEN and CDR2 SYDVKM. The V gene lost 6 bases and the J gene lost 5 bases, with 11 bases spanning the gap.

The chain has TRBV30 and TRBJ1-1; D not resolved. V lost 0 bases and J lost 5, with 7 bases in between. Per germline, CDR1 GTSNPN and CDR2 SVGIG (reference sequence). CDR3 size: 12 residues. The CDR3 protein is CAWSVERTEAFF. In nucleotides, the CDR3 is TGTGCCTGGAGTGTTGAGAGGACTGAAGCTTTCTTT.

The J gene is TRBJ1-2, the V gene TRBV7-8; possible D gene TRBD1, 5 bases. This CDR3 comprises 16 residues. V lost 5 bases, J lost 8 bases, and 24 bases lay in between. Germline CDR1 and CDR2: SGHVS and FQNEAQ. DNA for the CDR3: TGTGCCAGCAGCCCAGGCGGGGGAAGCAGGTCGCTGGGCTACACCTTC. This translates into CASSPGGGSRSLGYTF.

This clone is a singleton in its sample. The chain carries TRBV5-1 and TRBJ2-3, with 11 bases matching TRBD2. V shed 4 bases and J 2 bases; nucleotides not matched to a gene: 12. The germline CDR1 and CDR2 sequences are SGHRS and YFSETQ. CDR3 length: 18 amino acids. DNA of the CDR3: TGCGCCAGCAGCATCACAACGACTAGCGGGGCCCTCACAGATACGCAGTATTTT. Its protein product is CASSITTTSGALTDTQYF.

With respect to this clone: Within the sample, other DNA sequences also encode this same CDR3. The chain couples TRBV4-1 to TRBJ1-1; D unclear. Trimming stripped 1 base from V and 2 bases from J, with 11 bases between. Germline assignment: CDR1 MGHRA and CDR2 YSYEKL. The CDR3 is made up of 15 amino acids. The CDR3 protein is CASSQGPGGNTEAFF. CDR3 nucleotides: TGCGCCAGCAGCCAAGGCCCAGGAGGAAACACTGAAGCTTTCTTT.

The rearrangement links TRBV6-5 to TRBJ1-5, with D hard to call. This CDR3 contains 14 residues. V was clipped by 6 bases and J by 0 bases, with 9 bases between them. Germline V gene data show CDR1 as MNHEY and CDR2 as SVGAGI. Here the CDR3 DNA reads TGTGCCAGCAGCTCCCGGTATAGCAATCAGCCCCAGCATTTT. Its protein is CASSSRYSNQPQHF.

The V and J genes are TRBV7-2 and TRBJ2-1; 8 bases fit TRBD2. CDR1 and CDR2 from the germline V gene are SGHTA and FQGNSA. The V and J ends lost 2 bases and 6 bases, in that order; junction bases with no gene match: 12. The CDR3 has 17 amino acids. The CDR3 bases are TGTGCCAGCAGCTTACCCAAGAGGCTAGCGGGTAGCAATGAGCAGTTCTTC. Translation gives CASSLPKRLAGSNEQFF.

This CDR3 reads CASSLALEDGYEQYF. The CDR3 region has the DNA TGTGCCAGCAGCTTAGCGCTGGAGGACGGCTACGAGCAGTACTTC. The chain is built from TRBV7-9 and TRBJ2-7; D perhaps matches TRBD2 (5 bases). This CDR3 is built from 15 residues. Deletions cut 0 bases from V and 3 bases from J, with 12 bases between. Germline V lookup: CDR1 SEHNR, CDR2 FQNEAQ (reference sequence).

The J gene is TRBJ1-6, the V gene TRBV2; D is uncertain. Germline V lookup: CDR1 SNHLY, CDR2 FYNNEI. CDR3 size: 14 residues. Trimming shortened V by 6 bases and J by 9 bases, and 15 bases separated the two germline ends. CDR3 nucleotides: TGTGCCAGCAGCAAGGGCTCTGAGGGTTCACCCCTCCACTTT. Its translation is CASSKGSEGSPLHF. Full variable domain (missing parts from reference TRBV2 and TRBJ1-6): EPEVTQTPSHQVTQMGQEVILRCVPISNHLYFYWYRQILGQKVEFLVSFYNNEISEKSEIFDDQFSVERPDGSNFTLKIRSTKLEDSAMYFCASSKGSEGSPLHFGNGTRLTVT.

The V and J genes are TRBV2 and TRBJ1-2; possible D gene TRBD1, 6 bases. This CDR3 is 12 amino acids long. Germline V gene sequence: CDR1 SNHLY, CDR2 FYNNEI. Trimming took off 10 bases at V and 8 bases at J, with 17 bases between the two ends. CDR3 sequence reads: CATSYTRGGYTF. The CDR3 bases are TGTGCCACGAGCTATACCAGGGGAGGCTACACCTTC.